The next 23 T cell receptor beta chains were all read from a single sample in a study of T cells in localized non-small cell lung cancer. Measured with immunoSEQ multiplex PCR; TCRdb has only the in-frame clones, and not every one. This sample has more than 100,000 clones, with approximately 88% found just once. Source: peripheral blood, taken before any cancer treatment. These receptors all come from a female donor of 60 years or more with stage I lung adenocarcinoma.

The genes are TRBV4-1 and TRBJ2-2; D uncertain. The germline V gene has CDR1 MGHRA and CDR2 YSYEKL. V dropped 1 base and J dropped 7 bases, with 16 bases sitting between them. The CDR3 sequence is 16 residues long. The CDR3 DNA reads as TGCGCCAGCAGCCAAGGAGTCCCCCGGAAGGTCGGGGAGCTGTTTTTT. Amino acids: CASSQGVPRKVGELFF.

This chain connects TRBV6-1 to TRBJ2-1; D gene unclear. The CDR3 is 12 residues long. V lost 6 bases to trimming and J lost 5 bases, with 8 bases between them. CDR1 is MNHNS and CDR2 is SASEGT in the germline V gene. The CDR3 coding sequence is TGTGCCAGCAGGAACTTGAACAATGAGCAGTTCTTC. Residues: CASRNLNNEQFF.

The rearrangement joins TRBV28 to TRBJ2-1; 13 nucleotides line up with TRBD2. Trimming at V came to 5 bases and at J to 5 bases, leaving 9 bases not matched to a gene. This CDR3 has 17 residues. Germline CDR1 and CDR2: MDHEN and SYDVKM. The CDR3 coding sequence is TGTGCCAGCAGTAAGGGACTAGCGGGAAAGGGGCACAATGAGCAGTTCTTC. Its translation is CASSKGLAGKGHNEQFF.

CDR3 nucleotides: TGTGCCAGCAGCGTAGCACAGGGGGAAGGCTACGAGCAGTACTTC. As protein: CASSVAQGEGYEQYF. V and J are TRBV9 and TRBJ2-7, with TRBD1 matching 8 bases. J gave up 3 bases and V 0 bases, and 5 bases lay outside the gene matches. Germline CDR1 reads SGDLS; CDR2 reads YYNGEE. The CDR3 contains 15 residues.

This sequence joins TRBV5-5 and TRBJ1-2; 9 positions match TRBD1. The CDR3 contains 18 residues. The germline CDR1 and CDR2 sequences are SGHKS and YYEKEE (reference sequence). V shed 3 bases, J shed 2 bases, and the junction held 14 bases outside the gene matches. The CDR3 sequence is CASSSPPGTGQSNYGYTF. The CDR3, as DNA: TGTGCCAGCAGCTCCCCCCCAGGGACAGGGCAATCAAACTATGGCTACACCTTC.

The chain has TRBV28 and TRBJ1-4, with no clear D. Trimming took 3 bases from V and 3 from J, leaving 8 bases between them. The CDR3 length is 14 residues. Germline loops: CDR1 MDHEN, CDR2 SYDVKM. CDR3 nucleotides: TGTGCCAGCAGTTTTGAATGGGCTAATGAAAAACTGTTTTTT. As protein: CASSFEWANEKLFF.

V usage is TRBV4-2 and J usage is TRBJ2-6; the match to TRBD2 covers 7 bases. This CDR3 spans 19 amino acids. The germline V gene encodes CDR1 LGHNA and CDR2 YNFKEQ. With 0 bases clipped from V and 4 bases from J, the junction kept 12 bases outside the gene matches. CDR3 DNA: TGTGCCAGCAGCCAAGAACATTCGAGCGGGGCCCCGGGGGCCAACGTCCTGACTTTC. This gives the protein CASSQEHSSGAPGANVLTF.

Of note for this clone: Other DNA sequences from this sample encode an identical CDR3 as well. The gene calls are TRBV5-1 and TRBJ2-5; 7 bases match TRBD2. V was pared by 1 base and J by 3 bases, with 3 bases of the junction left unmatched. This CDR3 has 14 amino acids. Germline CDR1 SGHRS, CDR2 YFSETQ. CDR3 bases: TGCGCCAGCAGCTTGTTGGCGGGAGAAGAGACCCAGTACTTC. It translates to CASSLLAGEETQYF.

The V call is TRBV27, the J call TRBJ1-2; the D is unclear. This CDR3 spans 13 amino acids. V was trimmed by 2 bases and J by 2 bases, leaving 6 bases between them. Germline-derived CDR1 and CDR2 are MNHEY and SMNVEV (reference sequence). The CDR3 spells CASSLGQNYGYTF. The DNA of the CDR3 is TGTGCCAGCAGTTTAGGCCAGAACTATGGCTACACCTTC.

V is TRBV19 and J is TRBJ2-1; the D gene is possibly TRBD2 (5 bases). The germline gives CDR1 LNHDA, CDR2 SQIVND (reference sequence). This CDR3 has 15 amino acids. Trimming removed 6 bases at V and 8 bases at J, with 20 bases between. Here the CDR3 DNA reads TGTGCCAGTAGCACTATTGAGGGAAGTAACTATGAGCAGTTCTTC. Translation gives CASSTIEGSNYEQFF.

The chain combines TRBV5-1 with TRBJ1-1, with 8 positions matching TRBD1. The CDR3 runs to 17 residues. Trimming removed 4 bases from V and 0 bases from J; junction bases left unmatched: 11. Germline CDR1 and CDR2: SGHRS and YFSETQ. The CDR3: CASSHGQGRFMNTEAFF. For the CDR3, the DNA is TGCGCCAGCAGCCACGGACAGGGTCGTTTCATGAACACTGAAGCTTTCTTT.

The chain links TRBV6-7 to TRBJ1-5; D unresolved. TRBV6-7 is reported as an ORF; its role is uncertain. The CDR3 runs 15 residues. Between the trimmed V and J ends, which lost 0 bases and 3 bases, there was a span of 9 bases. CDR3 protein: CASSYSSRSNQPQHF. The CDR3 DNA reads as TGTGCCAGCAGTTACTCGAGCAGGTCCAATCAGCCCCAGCATTTT.

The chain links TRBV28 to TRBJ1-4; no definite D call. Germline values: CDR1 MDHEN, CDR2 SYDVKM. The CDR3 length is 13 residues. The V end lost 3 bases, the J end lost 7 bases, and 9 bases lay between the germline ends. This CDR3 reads CASSFDNIEKLFF. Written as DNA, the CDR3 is TGTGCCAGCAGTTTCGACAACATTGAAAAACTGTTTTTT.

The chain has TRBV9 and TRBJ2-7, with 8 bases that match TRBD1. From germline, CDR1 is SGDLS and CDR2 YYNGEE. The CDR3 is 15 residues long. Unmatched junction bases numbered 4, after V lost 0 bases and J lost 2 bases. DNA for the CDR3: TGTGCCAGCAGCGTAGGGACAGGGAGGCCCTACGAGCAGTACTTC. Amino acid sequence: CASSVGTGRPYEQYF.

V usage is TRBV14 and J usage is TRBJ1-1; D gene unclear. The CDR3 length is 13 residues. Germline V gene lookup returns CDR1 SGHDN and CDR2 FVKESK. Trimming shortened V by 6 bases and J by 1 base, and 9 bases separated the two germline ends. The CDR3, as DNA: TGTGCCAGCAGTTTCGGTCCGAACACTGAAGCTTTCTTT. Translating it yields CASSFGPNTEAFF.

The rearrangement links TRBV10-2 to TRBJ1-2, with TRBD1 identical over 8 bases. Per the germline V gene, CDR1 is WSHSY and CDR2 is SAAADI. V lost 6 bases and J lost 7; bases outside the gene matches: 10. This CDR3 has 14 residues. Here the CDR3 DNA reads TGCGCCAGCAGGGAAACAGGGGGAGGCTTTGGCTACACCTTC. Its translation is CASRETGGGFGYTF.

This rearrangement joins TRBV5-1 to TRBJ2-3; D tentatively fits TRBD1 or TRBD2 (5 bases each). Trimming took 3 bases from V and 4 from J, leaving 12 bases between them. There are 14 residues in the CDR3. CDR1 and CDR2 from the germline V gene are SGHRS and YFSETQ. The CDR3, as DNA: TGCGCCAGCAGCTCCGTGGGGGTCCCAGATACGCAGTATTTT. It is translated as CASSSVGVPDTQYF. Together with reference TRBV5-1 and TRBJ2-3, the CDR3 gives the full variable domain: KAGVTQTPRYLIKTRGQQVTLSCSPISGHRSVSWYQQTPGQGLQFLFEYFSETQRNKGNFPGRFSGRQFSNSRSEMNVSTLELGDSALYLCASSSVGVPDTQYFGPGTRLTVL.

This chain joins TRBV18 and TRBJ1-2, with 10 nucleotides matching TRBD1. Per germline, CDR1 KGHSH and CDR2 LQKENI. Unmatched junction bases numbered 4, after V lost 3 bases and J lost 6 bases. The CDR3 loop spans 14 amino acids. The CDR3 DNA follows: TGTGCCAGCTCACCGACAGGGGGCGAGAATGGCTACACCTTC. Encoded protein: CASSPTGGENGYTF.

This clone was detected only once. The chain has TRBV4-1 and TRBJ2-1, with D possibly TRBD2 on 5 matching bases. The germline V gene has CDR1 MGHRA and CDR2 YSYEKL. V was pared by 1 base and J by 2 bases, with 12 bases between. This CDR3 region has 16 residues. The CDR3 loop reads CASSQVRGLTYNEQFF. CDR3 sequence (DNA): TGCGCCAGCAGCCAAGTTCGAGGGCTTACCTACAATGAGCAGTTCTTC.

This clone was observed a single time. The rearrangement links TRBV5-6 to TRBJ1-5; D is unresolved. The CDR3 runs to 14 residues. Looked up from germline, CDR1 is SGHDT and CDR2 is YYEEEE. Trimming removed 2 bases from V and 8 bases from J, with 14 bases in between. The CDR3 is CASSLGSKGEPQHF. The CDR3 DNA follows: TGTGCCAGCAGCTTAGGGAGTAAAGGAGAGCCCCAGCATTTT.

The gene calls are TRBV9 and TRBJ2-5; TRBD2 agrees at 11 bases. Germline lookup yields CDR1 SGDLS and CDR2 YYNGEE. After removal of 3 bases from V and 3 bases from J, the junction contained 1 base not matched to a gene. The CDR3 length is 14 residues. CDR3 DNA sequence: TGTGCCAGCAGCGCTAGCGGGAGGAAAGAGACCCAGTACTTC. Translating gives CASSASGRKETQYF.

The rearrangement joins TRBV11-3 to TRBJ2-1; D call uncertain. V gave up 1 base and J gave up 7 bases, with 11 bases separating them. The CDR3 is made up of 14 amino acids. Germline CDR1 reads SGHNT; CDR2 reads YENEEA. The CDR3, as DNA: TGTGCCAGCAGCTTAGGGTGGGCGGAGAATGAGCAGTTCTTC. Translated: CASSLGWAENEQFF. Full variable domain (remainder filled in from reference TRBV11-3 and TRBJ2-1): EAGVVQSPRYKIIEKKQPVAFWCNPISGHNTLYWYLQNLGQGPELLIRYENEEAVDDSQLPKDRFSAERLKGVDSTLKIQPAELGDSAVYLCASSLGWAENEQFFGPGTRLTVL.

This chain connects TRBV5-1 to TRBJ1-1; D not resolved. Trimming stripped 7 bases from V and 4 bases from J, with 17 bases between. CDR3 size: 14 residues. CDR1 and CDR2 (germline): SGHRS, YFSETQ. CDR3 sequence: CASYEDPGITEAFF. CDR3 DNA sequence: TGCGCCAGCTACGAAGATCCGGGGATCACTGAAGCTTTCTTT.